Below, one T cell receptor (beta chain) is given with its context. Its antigen is unknown. The record originates from a study of T cell responses to AZD1222 COVID-19 vaccine. Findings and limits, study-wide: Clonal diversity may have been underestimated in mostly white British donors. Spike-specific TCR breadth and depth were elevated following two AZD1222 doses.

The CDR3 length is 17 residues. Trimming at V came to 4 bases and at J to 2 bases, leaving 11 bases not matched to a gene. The germline CDR1 and CDR2 sequences are MDHEN and SYDVKM. Assay used: immunoSEQ multiplex PCR; TCRdb lists only in-frame clones, some missing. The sample lists about 110,000 clones, roughly 86% occurring once. The TCR originated in an adult in good health. This chain uses TRBV28 with TRBJ2-7; 10 bases align to TRBD1. The sequencing here drew on peripheral blood, taken on day 0 of AZD1222 vaccination. The CDR3 loop reads CASSSFAWTGGTYEQYF. CDR3 nucleotides: TGTGCCAGCAGTTCGTTTGCGTGGACAGGGGGGACCTACGAGCAGTACTTC.